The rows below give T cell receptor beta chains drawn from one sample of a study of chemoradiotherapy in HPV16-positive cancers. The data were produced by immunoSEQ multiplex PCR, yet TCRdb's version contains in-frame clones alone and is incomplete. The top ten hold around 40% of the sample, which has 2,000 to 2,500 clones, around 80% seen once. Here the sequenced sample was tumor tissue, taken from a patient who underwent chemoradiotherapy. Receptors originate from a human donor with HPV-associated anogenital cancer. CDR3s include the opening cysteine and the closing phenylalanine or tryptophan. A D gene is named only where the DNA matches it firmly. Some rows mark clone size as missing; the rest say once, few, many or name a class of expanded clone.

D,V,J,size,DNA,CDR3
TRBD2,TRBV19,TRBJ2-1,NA,TGTGCCAGTAAGCGGGAGGGCGGTTTTGGTGAGCAGTTCTTC,CASKREGGFGEQFF
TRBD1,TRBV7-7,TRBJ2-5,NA,TGTGCTAGCAGCTTAGGACAGGGTGCCCAGTACTTC,CASSLGQGAQYF
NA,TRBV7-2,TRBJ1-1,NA,TGTGCCAGCAGCTTACTGGGGGGGAACACTGAAGCTTTCTTT,CASSLLGGNTEAFF
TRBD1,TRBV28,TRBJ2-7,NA,TGTGCCAGCAGGTGGGGGACAGGGGACTACGAGCAGTACTTC,CASRWGTGDYEQYF
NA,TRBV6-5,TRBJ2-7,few,TGTGCCAGCAGTTATGGAGCTGGGGAGTGGCAGTACTTC,CASSYGAGEWQYF
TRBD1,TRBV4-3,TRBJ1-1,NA,TGCGCCAGCAGCCAACTACTGACGGATCCGACAGGGGCGAACACTGAAGCTTTCTTT,CASSQLLTDPTGANTEAFF
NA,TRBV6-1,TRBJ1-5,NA,TGTGCCAGCAGTGATATTCAGCCCCAGCATTTT,CASSDIQPQHF
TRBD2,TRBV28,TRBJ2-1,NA,TGTGCCAGCCCTCCCTCCGGGACTAGCGGCGATGAGCAGTTCTTC,CASPPSGTSGDEQFF
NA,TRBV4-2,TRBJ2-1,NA,TGTGCCAGCAGCCCTGAGAGTGGATCCTACAATGAGCAGTTCTTC,CASSPESGSYNEQFF
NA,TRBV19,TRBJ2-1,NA,TGTGCCAGTAGTGGTATTCAGGGAGTAAATGAGCAGTTCTTC,CASSGIQGVNEQFF
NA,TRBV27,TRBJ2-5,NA,TGTGCCAGCAGCCTAGCAGGTGACTATCAAGAGACCCAGTACTTC,CASSLAGDYQETQYF
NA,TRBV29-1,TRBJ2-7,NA,TGCAGCGTTAATCTCTCAATCTACGAGCAGTACTTC,CSVNLSIYEQYF
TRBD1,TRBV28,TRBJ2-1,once,TGTGCCAGCAGTTTTACGGGGACAGGGTACACAAATGAGCAGTTCTTC,CASSFTGTGYTNEQFF
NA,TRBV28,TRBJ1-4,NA,TGTGCCAGCAGTTTATTCTATGGGGGGCGCATCGCAACTAATGAAAAACTGTTTTTT,CASSLFYGGRIATNEKLFF
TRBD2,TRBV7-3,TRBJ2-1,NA,TGTGCCAGCAGCTTAAACCCATTGAGGGAGGGACTAGTTGCAGATGAGCAGTTCTTC,CASSLNPLREGLVADEQFF
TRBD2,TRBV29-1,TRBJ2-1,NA,TGCGGGACGACTAGCGGATACAATGAGCAGTTCTTC,CGTTSGYNEQFF
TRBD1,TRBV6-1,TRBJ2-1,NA,TGTGCCAGCAGTGAAGCGCTTCAGGGGGCAGGCACCGGGAGTAGTTACAATGAGCAGTTCTTC,CASSEALQGAGTGSSYNEQFF
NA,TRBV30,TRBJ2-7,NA,TGTGCCTGGAAAGGACCGGGACACTCCTACGAGCAGTACTTC,CAWKGPGHSYEQYF
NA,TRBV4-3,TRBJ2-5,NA,TGCGCCAGCAGCCAAGAAAAGTTTTTGGAGACCCAGTACTTC,CASSQEKFLETQYF
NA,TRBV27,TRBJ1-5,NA,TGTGCCAGCAGTGTCCACAGTTCTCTAGGGCCCCAGCATTTT,CASSVHSSLGPQHF
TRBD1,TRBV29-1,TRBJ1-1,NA,TGCAGCGTTTTTCGGCCTTCGCGGGACAGGGGGGACGATGAAGCTTTCTTT,CSVFRPSRDRGDDEAFF
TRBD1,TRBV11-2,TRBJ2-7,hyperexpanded,TGTGCCAGCAGCTTAGGGGGACAGGGTTTTCGCCACGAGCAGTACTTC,CASSLGGQGFRHEQYF
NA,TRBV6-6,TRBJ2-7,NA,TGTGCCAGCAGTTACTCGATGTCTGGGACAAACGAGCAGTACTTC,CASSYSMSGTNEQYF
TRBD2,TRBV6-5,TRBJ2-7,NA,TGTGCCAGCAGTTACGATGGCGGGGGCTCCTACGAGCAGTACTTC,CASSYDGGGSYEQYF
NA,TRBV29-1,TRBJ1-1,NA,TGCAGCACGGATCAGGGGACTGGTGAAGCTTTCTTT,CSTDQGTGEAFF
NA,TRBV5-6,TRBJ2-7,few,TGTGCCAGCAGCTGGGGGTTACTTGGCTACGAGCAGTACTTC,CASSWGLLGYEQYF
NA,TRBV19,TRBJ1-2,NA,TGTGCCAGTAGTCCGAGGGGGGGGCGGAGTAAGGATGGCTACACCTTC,CASSPRGGRSKDGYTF
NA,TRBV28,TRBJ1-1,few,TGTGCCAGCAGAAACCGAGGGAACACTGAAGCTTTCTTT,CASRNRGNTEAFF
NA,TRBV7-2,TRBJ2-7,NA,TGTGCCAGCAGCTTAGGAGGGACAAGCTCCTACGAGCAGTACTTC,CASSLGGTSSYEQYF
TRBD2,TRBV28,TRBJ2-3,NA,TGTGCCAGCAGTAAACTAGCGGGAGAAGGCACAGATACGCAGTATTTT,CASSKLAGEGTDTQYF
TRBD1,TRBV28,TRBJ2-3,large,TGTGCCAGCGTTGGCAGGGGGCGCGTAACAGATACGCAGTATTTT,CASVGRGRVTDTQYF
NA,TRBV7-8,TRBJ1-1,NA,TGTGCCAGCAGCTCGGGTATCGCTGGCGGAAAGATTCCATCGGCTGAAGCTTTCTTT,CASSSGIAGGKIPSAEAFF
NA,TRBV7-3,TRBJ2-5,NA,TGTGCCAGCAGCTTAGGGATCGGGGCGCCGGGGGCCCAGTACTTC,CASSLGIGAPGAQYF
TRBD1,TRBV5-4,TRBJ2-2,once,TGTGCCAGCAGCCAATCTTGGACAGGGCACGGGGAGCTGTTTTTT,CASSQSWTGHGELFF
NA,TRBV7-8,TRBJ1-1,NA,TGTGCCAGCAGCTTAGGGCAGGGCCCCTCTGAAGCTTTCTTT,CASSLGQGPSEAFF
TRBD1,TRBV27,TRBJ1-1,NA,TGTGCCAGCAGTTCCCTGGGGACAGGATTGAACACTGAAGCTTTCTTT,CASSSLGTGLNTEAFF
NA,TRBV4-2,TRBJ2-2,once,TGTGCCAGCAGAGTGGGTGGGGCCGGGGAGCTGTTTTTT,CASRVGGAGELFF
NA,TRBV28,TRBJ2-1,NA,TGTGCCAGCAGTTACTATAGCGGAAGCTCCTACAATGAGCAGTTCTTC,CASSYYSGSSYNEQFF
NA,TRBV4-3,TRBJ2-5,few,TGCGCCAGCAGCCTGGACGCAGTAGGAGAGACCCAGTACTTC,CASSLDAVGETQYF
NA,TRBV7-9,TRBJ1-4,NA,TGTGCCAGCAGCTCAGATGACGGCCTTGGGGAAAAACTGTTTTTT,CASSSDDGLGEKLFF
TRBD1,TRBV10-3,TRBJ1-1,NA,TGTGCCATCAGGGGCCGGGACAGGGGGCAAACTGAAGCTTTCTTT,CAIRGRDRGQTEAFF
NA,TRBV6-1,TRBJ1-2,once,TGTGCCAGCAGTGAATTAGGGGGGCCCGGCTACACCTTC,CASSELGGPGYTF
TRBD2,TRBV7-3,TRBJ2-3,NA,TGTGCCAGCAGCACCCCGGGACTAGCGGGTTCTGATACGCAGTATTTT,CASSTPGLAGSDTQYF
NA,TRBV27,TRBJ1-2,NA,TGTGCCAGCAGTTTAATAGCTGGGGGAGTTGGCTACACCTTC,CASSLIAGGVGYTF
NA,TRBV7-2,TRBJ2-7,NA,TGTGCCAGCAGCCCAGGGACCAGCTCGCACGAGCAGTACTTC,CASSPGTSSHEQYF
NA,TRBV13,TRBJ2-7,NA,TGTGCCAGCAGCGGAGTACCCCTCGCCGAGCAGTACTTC,CASSGVPLAEQYF
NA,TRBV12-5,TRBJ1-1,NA,TGTGCTAGTGGTTTGGGGGGAGGAACTGAAGCTTTCTTT,CASGLGGGTEAFF
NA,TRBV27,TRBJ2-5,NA,TGTGCCAGCAGTTTATCGTTTAAGGGGAGATATCAAGAGACCCAGTACTTC,CASSLSFKGRYQETQYF
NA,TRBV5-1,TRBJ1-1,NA,TGCGCCAGCAGCCCACTAGGCGGGGGACTGAACGCTTTCTTT,CASSPLGGGLNAFF
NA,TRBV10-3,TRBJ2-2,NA,TGTGCCATCTTCCAGGAGAACACCGGGGAGCTGTTTTTT,CAIFQENTGELFF
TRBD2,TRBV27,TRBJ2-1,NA,TGTGCCAGCAGCCACCCGGGACTAGCGGAGCCTGAGCAGTTCTTC,CASSHPGLAEPEQFF
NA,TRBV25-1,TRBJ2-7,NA,TGTGCCAGCAGTGAACAAGGCGTAGCACAACATGGGTCCTACGAGCAGTACTTC,CASSEQGVAQHGSYEQYF
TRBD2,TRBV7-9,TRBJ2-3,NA,TGTGCCAGCAGTCAGCTAGCGGGAGACATAGATACGCAGTATTTT,CASSQLAGDIDTQYF